This TCR beta chain appears in the sequencing data of a study of OX40 agonist ivuxolimab in advanced cancers. For the study at large: Partial responses, seen in three patients, involved one hepatocellular carcinoma and two cutaneous melanomas.

Findings and limits, study-wide: Expanded peripheral T cell antigen specificity was not determined.

Sequencing used immunoSEQ multiplex PCR; TCRdb keeps in-frame clones, though not all of them. The sample yields about 100,000 clones, 91% seen once. This CDR3 comprises 13 residues. The germline gives CDR1 ENHRY, CDR2 SYGVKD. Note on this clone: Its antigen is unknown. An end of the junction does not agree with germline; a read error may underlie this.

The receptor was isolated from an adult with an advanced solid tumor such as melanoma, head and neck, liver or kidney cancer. V and J are TRBV10-3 and TRBJ2-2; the D gene is possibly TRBD2 (5 bases). The starting material was CD4+ or CD8+ T cells sorted from blood, obtained in a trial of the OX40 agonist ivuxolimab. The CDR3 DNA follows: TGTGCCATCGGGCGGTCGGGCACCGGGGAGCTGGTTTTT. This gives the protein CAIGRSGTGELVF.